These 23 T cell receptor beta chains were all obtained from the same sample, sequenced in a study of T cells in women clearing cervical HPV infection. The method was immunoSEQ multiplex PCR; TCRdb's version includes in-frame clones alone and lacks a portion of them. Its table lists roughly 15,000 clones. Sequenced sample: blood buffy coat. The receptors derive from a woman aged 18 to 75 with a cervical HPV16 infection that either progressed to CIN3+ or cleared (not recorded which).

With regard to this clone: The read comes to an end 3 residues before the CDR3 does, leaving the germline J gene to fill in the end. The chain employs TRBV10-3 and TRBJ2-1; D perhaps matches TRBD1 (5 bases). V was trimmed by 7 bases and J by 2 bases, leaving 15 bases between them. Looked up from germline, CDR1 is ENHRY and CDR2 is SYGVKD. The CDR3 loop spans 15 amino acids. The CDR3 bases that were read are TGTGCCATCAAAGCACAGGCCGACGCCTACAATGAG. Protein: CAIKAQADAYNE. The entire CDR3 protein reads CAIKAQADAYNEQFF.

CDR3 DNA, as far as it was read: TGCAGTGCTAGTGACAGGTATCGGTCCTACAATGAG. Translated, it gives CSASDRYRSYNE. In full, the CDR3 is CSASDRYRSYNEQFF. The V and J genes are TRBV20-1 and TRBJ2-1, with D perhaps TRBD1 (6 bases). The read ends 3 residues early relative to the CDR3; the germline J gene fills the gap. The V gene lost 3 bases and the J gene lost 1 base, with 13 bases spanning the gap. This CDR3 is built from 15 residues. CDR1 and CDR2 from the germline V gene are DFQATT and SNEGSKA (reference sequence).

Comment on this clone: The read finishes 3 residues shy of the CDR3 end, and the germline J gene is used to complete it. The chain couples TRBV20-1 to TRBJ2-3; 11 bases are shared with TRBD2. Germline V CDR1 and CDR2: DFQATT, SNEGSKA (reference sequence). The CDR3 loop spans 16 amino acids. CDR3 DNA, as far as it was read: TGCAGTGCCCATAAGGCTAGCGGGGGGTACCAAGAGACG. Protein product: CSAHKASGGYQET. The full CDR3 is CSAHKASGGYQETQYF.

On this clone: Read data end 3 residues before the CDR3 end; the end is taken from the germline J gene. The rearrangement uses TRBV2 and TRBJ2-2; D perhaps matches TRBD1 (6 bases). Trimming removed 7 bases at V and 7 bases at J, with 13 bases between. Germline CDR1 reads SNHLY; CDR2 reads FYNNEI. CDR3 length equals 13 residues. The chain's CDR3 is CASKGRGRGELFF. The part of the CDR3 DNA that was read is TGTGCCAGCAAGGGCAGGGGCCGCGGGGAG.

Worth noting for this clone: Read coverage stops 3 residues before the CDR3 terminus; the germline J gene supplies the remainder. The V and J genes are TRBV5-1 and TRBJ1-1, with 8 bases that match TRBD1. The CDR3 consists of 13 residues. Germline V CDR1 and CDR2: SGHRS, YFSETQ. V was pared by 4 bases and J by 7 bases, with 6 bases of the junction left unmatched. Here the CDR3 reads CASSGTGGFEAFF. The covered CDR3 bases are TGCGCCAGCAGCGGCACAGGGGGGTTTGAA.

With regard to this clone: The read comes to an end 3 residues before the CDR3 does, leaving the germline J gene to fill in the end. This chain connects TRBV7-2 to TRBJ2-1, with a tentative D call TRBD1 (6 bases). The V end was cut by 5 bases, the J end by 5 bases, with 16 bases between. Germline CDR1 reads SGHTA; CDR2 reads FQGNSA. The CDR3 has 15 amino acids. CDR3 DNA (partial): TGTGCCAGCAGCACCAGACAGGTTCTTAACAATGAG. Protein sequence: CASSTRQVLNNE. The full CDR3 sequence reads CASSTRQVLNNEQFF.

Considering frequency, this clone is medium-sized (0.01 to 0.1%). The sequenced CDR3 bases are TGCAGTGCTAGAGAACAGGGGAAACAAGAGACC. Protein: CSAREQGKQET. From start to end, the CDR3 is CSAREQGKQETQYF. The rearrangement links TRBV20-1 to TRBJ2-5; 7 bases line up with TRBD1. The read halts 3 residues ahead of the CDR3 end, with the missing end drawn from the germline J gene. This CDR3 is 14 amino acids long. Germline loops: CDR1 DFQATT, CDR2 SNEGSKA (reference sequence). With 0 bases clipped from V and 2 bases from J, the junction kept 3 bases outside the gene matches.

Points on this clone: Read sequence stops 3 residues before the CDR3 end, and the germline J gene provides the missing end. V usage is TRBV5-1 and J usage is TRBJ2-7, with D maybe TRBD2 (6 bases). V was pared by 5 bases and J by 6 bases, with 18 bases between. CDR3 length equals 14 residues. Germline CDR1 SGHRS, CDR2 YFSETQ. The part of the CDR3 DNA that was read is TGCGCCAGCAGGTCCGGGGAGGTTTGGGGCGAG. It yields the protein CASRSGEVWGE. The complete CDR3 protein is CASRSGEVWGEQYF.

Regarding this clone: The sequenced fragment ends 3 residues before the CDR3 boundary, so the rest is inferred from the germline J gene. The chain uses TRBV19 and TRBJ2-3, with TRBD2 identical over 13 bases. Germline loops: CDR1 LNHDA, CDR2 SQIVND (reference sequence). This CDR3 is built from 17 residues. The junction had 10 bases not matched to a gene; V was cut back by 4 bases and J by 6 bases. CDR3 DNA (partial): TGTGCCAGTAGTAGATCGGGACTAGCGGGGTTTCGGGATACG. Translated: CASSRSGLAGFRDT. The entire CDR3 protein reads CASSRSGLAGFRDTQYF. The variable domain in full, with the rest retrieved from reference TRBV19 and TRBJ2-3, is DGGITQSPKYLFRKEGQNVTLSCEQNLNHDAMYWYRQDPGQGLRLIYYSQIVNDFQKGDIAEGYSVSREKKESFPLTVTSAQKNPTAFYLCASSRSGLAGFRDTQYFGPGTRLTVL.

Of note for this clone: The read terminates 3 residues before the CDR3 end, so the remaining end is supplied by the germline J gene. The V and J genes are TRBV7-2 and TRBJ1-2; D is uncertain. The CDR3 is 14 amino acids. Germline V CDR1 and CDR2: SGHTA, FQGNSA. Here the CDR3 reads CASSLGTSSNDYTF. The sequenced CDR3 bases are TGTGCCAGCAGCTTAGGGACTAGCAGCAATGAC.

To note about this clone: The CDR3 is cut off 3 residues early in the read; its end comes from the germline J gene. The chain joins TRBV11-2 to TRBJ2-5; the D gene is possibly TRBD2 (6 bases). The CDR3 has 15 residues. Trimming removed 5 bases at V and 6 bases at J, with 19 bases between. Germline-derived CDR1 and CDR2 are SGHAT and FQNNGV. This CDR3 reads CASSLDGTSGKTQYF. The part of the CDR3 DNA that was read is TGTGCCAGCAGCCTGGACGGGACTTCAGGGAAGACC.

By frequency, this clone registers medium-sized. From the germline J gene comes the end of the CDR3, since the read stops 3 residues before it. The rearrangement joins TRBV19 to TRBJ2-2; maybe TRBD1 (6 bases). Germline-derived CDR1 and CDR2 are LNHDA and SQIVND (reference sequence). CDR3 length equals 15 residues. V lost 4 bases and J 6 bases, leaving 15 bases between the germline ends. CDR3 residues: CASSRSGDPAGELFF. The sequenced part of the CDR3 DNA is TGTGCCAGTAGTAGGTCAGGGGACCCCGCCGGGGAG.

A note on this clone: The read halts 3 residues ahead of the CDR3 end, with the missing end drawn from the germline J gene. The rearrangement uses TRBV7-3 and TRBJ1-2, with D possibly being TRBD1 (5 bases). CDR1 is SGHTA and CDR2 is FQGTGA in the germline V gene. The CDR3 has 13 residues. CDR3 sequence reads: CASSLQGGYDYTF. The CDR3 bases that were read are TGTGCCAGCAGCTTACAGGGTGGTTACGAC.

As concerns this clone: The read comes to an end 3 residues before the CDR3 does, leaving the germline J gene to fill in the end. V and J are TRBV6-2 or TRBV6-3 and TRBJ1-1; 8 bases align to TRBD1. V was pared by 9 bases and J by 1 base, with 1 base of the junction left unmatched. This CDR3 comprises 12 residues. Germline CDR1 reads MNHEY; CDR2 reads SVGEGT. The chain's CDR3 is CASGQGNTEAFF. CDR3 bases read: TGTGCCAGTGGACAGGGGAACACTGAA.

CDR3 DNA (partial): TGCAGTGCTAGAGCCCCGGACAGGGGGCGCGGTAATGAG. This translates into CSARAPDRGRGNE. The whole CDR3 reads CSARAPDRGRGNEQFF. V gene TRBV20-1 combines with J gene TRBJ2-1; TRBD1 matches 11 bases. Coverage ceases 3 residues before the CDR3 finishes, and the germline J gene fills in the end. This CDR3 comprises 16 residues. J was trimmed by 7 bases and V by 1 base; bases with no gene match: 9. Germline V gene lookup returns CDR1 DFQATT and CDR2 SNEGSKA (reference sequence).

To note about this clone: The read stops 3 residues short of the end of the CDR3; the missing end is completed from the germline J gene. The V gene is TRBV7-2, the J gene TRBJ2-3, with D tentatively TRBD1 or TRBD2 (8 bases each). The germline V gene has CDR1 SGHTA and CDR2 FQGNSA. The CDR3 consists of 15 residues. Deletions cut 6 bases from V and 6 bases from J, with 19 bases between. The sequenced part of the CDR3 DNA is TGTGCCAGCAGTCCCGGACAGGGCGGGAGGGATACG. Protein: CASSPGQGGRDT. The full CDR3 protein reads CASSPGQGGRDTQYF.

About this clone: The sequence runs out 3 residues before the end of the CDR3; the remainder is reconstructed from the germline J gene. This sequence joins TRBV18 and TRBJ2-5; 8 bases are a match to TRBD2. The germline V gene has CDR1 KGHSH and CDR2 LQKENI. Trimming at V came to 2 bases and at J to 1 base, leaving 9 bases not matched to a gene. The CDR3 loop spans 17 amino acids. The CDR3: CASSPNDAAGGQETQYF. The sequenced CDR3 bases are TGTGCCAGCTCACCAAACGACGCCGCGGGGGGCCAAGAGACC. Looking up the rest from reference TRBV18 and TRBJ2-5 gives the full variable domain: NAGVMQNPRHLVRRRGQEARLRCSPMKGHSHVYWYRQLPEEGLKFMVYLQKENIIDESGMPKERFSAEFPKEGPSILRIQQVVRGDSAAYFCASSPNDAAGGQETQYFGPGTRLLVL.

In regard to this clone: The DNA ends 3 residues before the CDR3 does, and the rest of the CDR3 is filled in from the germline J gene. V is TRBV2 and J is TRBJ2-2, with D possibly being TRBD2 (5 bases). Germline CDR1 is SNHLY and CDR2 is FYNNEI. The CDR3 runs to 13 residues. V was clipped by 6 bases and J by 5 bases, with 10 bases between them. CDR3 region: CASSFLATGELFF. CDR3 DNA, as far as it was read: TGTGCCAGCAGCTTTCTAGCAACCGGGGAG.

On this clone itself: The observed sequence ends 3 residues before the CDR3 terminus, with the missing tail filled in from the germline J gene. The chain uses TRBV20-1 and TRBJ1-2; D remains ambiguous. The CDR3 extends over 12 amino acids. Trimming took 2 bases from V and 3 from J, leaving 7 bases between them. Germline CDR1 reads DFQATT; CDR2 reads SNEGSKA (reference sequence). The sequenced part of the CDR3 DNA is TGCAGTGCTAGACGGGGTGACTATGGC. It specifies CSARRGDYG. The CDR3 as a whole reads CSARRGDYGYTF.

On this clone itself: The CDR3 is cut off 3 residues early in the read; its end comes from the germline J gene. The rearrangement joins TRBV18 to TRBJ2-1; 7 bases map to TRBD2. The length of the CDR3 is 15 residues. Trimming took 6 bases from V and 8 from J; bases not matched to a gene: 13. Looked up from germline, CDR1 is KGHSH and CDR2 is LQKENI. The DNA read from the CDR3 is TGTGCCAGCTCTATCAACCGGGGGGACCGCGATGAG. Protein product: CASSINRGDRDE. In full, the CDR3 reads CASSINRGDRDEQFF.

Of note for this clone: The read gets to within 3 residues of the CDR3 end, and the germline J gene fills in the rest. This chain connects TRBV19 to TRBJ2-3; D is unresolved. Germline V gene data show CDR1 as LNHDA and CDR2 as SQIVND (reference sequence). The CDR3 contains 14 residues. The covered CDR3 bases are TGTGCCAGTAGTGGGTTTTATAGCAATCAGCCG. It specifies CASSGFYSNQP. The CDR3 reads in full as CASSGFYSNQPQYF.

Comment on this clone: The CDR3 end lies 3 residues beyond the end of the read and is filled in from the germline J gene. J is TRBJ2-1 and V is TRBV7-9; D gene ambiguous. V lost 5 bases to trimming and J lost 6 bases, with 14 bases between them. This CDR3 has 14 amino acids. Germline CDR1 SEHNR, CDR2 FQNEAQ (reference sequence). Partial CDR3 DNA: TGTGCCAGCAGCCAACGTCAGGCCTTCAATGAG. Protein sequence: CASSQRQAFNE. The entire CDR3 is CASSQRQAFNEQFF.

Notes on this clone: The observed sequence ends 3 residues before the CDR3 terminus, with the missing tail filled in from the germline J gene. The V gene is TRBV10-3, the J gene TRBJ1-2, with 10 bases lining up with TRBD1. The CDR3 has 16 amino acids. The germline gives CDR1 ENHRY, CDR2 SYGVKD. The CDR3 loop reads CAISESPGQGIDGYTF. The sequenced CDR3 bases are TGTGCCATCAGTGAGTCTCCGGGACAGGGGATTGACGGC.